The 30 T cell receptor beta chains below were found in one sample sequenced in a study of shared clonotypes between healthy human individuals (TCRdb year 2020). Library method: the immunoSEQ multiplex PCR assay. TCRdb took over this immuneACCESS table, retaining in-frame rearrangements with V and J assigned. Such tables are incomplete; in checked studies, under half of the missing clones stem from an unresolved V gene, and the remainder is unexplained. In this sample the table shows under 2,500,000 clones, around 95% of which occur a single time. 0.13% of the sample lies in the top ten. Sequences were obtained from naive CD4+ T cells sorted from blood. This specimen's cell subset or site label, interpreted: CD45RA+ positively selected. The source of these receptors is a young man in good health.

A remark on this clone: Other DNA sequences from this sample encode an identical CDR3 as well. This chain uses TRBV7-9 with TRBJ1-2, with TRBD1 as a possible D gene (5 bases). From germline, CDR1 is SEHNR and CDR2 FQNEAQ (reference sequence). This CDR3 is built from 13 residues. Between the trimmed V and J ends, which lost 3 bases and 8 bases, there was a span of 13 bases. The chain's CDR3 is CASSLPPGGGYTF. CDR3 DNA sequence: TGTGCCAGCAGCTTGCCTCCCGGGGGAGGCTACACCTTC.

As to this clone: At the DNA level, this CDR3 is encoded by other sequences in the same sample as well. The V gene is TRBV5-1, the J gene TRBJ2-2; no clear D gene. V lost 5 bases and J 1 base, leaving 9 bases between the germline ends. CDR3 length: 14 residues. The germline gives CDR1 SGHRS, CDR2 YFSETQ. This CDR3 reads CASSLTGNTGELFF. The DNA of the CDR3 is TGCGCCAGCAGTCTCACGGGGAACACCGGGGAGCTGTTTTTT.

The sample holds a few counts of this clone. This chain joins TRBV15 and TRBJ1-2; D gene unclear. V was cut by 1 base and J by 2 bases, with 8 bases left in between. The CDR3 runs to 14 residues. Germline V lookup: CDR1 LNHNV, CDR2 YYDKDF (reference sequence). DNA of the CDR3: TGTGCCACCAGCAGAGCGTCGCTAAACTATGGCTACACCTTC. Encoded protein: CATSRASLNYGYTF.

This chain joins TRBV30 and TRBJ1-4; 9 positions match TRBD1. V lost 5 bases, J lost 6 bases, and 10 bases stayed unmatched. This CDR3 contains 15 residues. Per germline, CDR1 GTSNPN and CDR2 SVGIG (reference sequence). This chain's CDR3 is CAWGPSRDRDEKLFF. Here the CDR3 DNA reads TGTGCCTGGGGTCCTTCCCGGGACAGGGATGAAAAACTGTTTTTT.

The chain recombines TRBV10-3 with TRBJ2-7; no clear D gene. This CDR3 is 15 amino acids long. Trimming pared 2 bases from V and 5 bases from J, leaving 16 bases between. Germline V gives CDR1 ENHRY, CDR2 SYGVKD. In DNA form, the CDR3 reads TGTGCCATCAGTGAGGACATTTTGCGTAAAAACGAGCAGTACTTC. Amino acids: CAISEDILRKNEQYF.

J is TRBJ2-3 and V is TRBV20-1; D is perhaps TRBD1 (5 bases). The V end was cut by 6 bases, the J end by 5 bases, with 9 bases between. Germline V lookup: CDR1 DFQATT, CDR2 SNEGSKA (reference sequence). The CDR3 has 11 residues. As DNA, the CDR3 is TGCAGTGCGAGACAGTTAGATACGCAGTATTTT. It specifies CSARQLDTQYF.

This chain connects TRBV11-2 to TRBJ2-5, with 8 bases identical to TRBD1. V gave up 3 bases and J gave up 4 bases; unmatched junction bases: 4. The CDR3 consists of 14 residues. Per the germline V gene, CDR1 is SGHAT and CDR2 is FQNNGV. Written as DNA, the CDR3 is TGTGCCAGCAGCTTGCAGGGGGCAGGAGAGACCCAGTACTTC. Protein sequence: CASSLQGAGETQYF.

The chain combines TRBV7-9 with TRBJ2-1, with 7 bases aligning to TRBD1. The germline V gene encodes CDR1 SEHNR and CDR2 FQNEAQ (reference sequence). Unmatched junction bases numbered 7, after V lost 5 bases and J lost 0 bases. The CDR3 consists of 16 residues. The DNA of the CDR3 is TGTGCCAGCAGCCTCCGGGACAGCAGCTCCTACAATGAGCAGTTCTTC. This gives the protein CASSLRDSSSYNEQFF.

This chain connects TRBV28 to TRBJ1-1; a possible D gene is TRBD1 (6 bases). The V end was cut by 7 bases, the J end by 3 bases, with 18 bases between. Germline assignment: CDR1 MDHEN and CDR2 SYDVKM. This CDR3 has 15 residues. The CDR3 spells CASIPPGAKDTEAFF. In DNA, the CDR3 is TGTGCCAGCATCCCGCCAGGGGCTAAGGACACTGAAGCTTTCTTT. Variable domain in full (rest from reference TRBV28 and TRBJ1-1): DVKVTQSSRYLVKRTGEKVFLECVQDMDHENMFWYRQDPGLGLRLIYFSYDVKMKEKGDIPEGYSVSREKKERFSLILESASTNQTSMYLCASIPPGAKDTEAFFGQGTRLTVV.

J is TRBJ2-2 and V is TRBV7-2; TRBD2 might be the D (5 bases). The germline V gene has CDR1 SGHTA and CDR2 FQGNSA. The CDR3 consists of 16 residues. Trimming cost V 5 bases and J 8 bases, with 21 bases left between them. The DNA of the CDR3 is TGTGCCAGCAGCACTAGACCGAACCGGGCGGTGGGGGAGCTGTTTTTT. Its protein is CASSTRPNRAVGELFF.

Worth noting for this clone: The same CDR3 is also encoded by other DNA sequences in this sample. This chain joins TRBV11-3 and TRBJ2-5; no firm D call. V dropped 0 bases and J dropped 0 bases, with 5 bases sitting between them. The CDR3 covers 14 residues. From germline, CDR1 is SGHNT and CDR2 YENEEA. CDR3 bases: TGTGCCAGCAGCTTAGACGGCTACCAAGAGACCCAGTACTTC. Its translation: CASSLDGYQETQYF.

The chain has TRBV25-1 and TRBJ2-7, with 9 bases fitting TRBD1. CDR1 is MGHDK, CDR2 SYGVNS, per germline. After removal of 6 bases from V and 4 bases from J, the junction contained 7 bases not matched to a gene. The CDR3 runs to 14 residues. The CDR3 sequence: CASSNPGQGYEQYF. CDR3 DNA sequence: TGTGCCAGCAGCAACCCGGGACAGGGTTACGAGCAGTACTTC.

This chain links TRBV27 with TRBJ2-6, with 10 nucleotides matching TRBD1. The CDR3 runs 17 residues. Germline CDR1 reads MNHEY; CDR2 reads SMNVEV (reference sequence). The ends lost 6 bases at V and 0 bases at J; junction bases unmatched: 5. CDR3 sequence reads: CASRATGGSSGANVLTF. The CDR3, as DNA: TGTGCCAGCAGGGCGACAGGGGGCAGCTCTGGGGCCAACGTCCTGACTTTC.

Points on this clone: The same CDR3 also results from other DNA sequences found in this sample. The V and J genes are TRBV28 and TRBJ2-7; 8 bases fit TRBD1. Germline CDR1 is MDHEN and CDR2 is SYDVKM. This CDR3 has 13 residues. The ends lost 6 bases at V and 2 bases at J; junction bases unmatched: 3. Here the CDR3 DNA reads TGTGCCAGCAGAGGACAGGGAGCCTACGAGCAGTACTTC. Translated, it gives CASRGQGAYEQYF.

This rearrangement joins TRBV5-1 to TRBJ2-5, with D possibly being TRBD2 (6 bases). Between the trimmed V and J ends, which lost 4 bases and 3 bases, there was a span of 19 bases. The CDR3 has 16 residues. Germline V CDR1 and CDR2: SGHRS, YFSETQ. In nucleotides, the CDR3 is TGCGCCAGCAGCCGGGGGTTGACGACGGGCGAAGAGACCCAGTACTTC. Translating it yields CASSRGLTTGEETQYF.

V usage is TRBV7-2 and J usage is TRBJ1-1, with 9 positions matching TRBD1. Germline loops: CDR1 SGHTA, CDR2 FQGNSA. The CDR3 extends over 15 amino acids. Trimming at V came to 5 bases and at J to 1 base, leaving 5 bases not matched to a gene. Here the CDR3 reads CASSPRDRANTEAFF. As DNA, the CDR3 is TGTGCCAGCAGCCCCCGGGACAGGGCGAACACTGAAGCTTTCTTT.

The CDR3 DNA reads as TGTGCCAGTAGTATAGAGGTATGGACTGAAGCTTTCTTT. It encodes CASSIEVWTEAFF. The chain employs TRBV19 and TRBJ1-1; no clear D. The germline V gene has CDR1 LNHDA and CDR2 SQIVND (reference sequence). V was cut by 0 bases and J by 5 bases, with 7 bases left in between. The CDR3 contains 13 residues.

In this sample, this clone turned up once. The J gene is TRBJ2-3, the V gene TRBV5-4; 8 bases are shared with TRBD2. The junction had 14 bases not matched to a gene; V was cut back by 2 bases and J by 6 bases. Germline CDR1 SGHNT, CDR2 YYREEE (reference sequence). The CDR3 runs to 17 residues. The CDR3 bases are TGTGCCAGCAGCTTACTAGCGGAAGCTGGGGGTACGGATACGCAGTATTTT. Residues: CASSLLAEAGGTDTQYF.

The chain combines TRBV5-6 with TRBJ1-2; the match to TRBD1 covers 10 bases. Germline CDR1 and CDR2: SGHDT and YYEEEE. V was pared by 4 bases and J by 3 bases, with 6 bases of the junction left unmatched. This CDR3 contains 15 residues. CDR3 bases: TGTGCCAGCAGCCCGGACAGGGGGACGGACTATGGCTACACCTTC. Residues: CASSPDRGTDYGYTF.

The rearrangement uses TRBV5-1 and TRBJ2-7; 16 bases fit TRBD2. Germline lookup yields CDR1 SGHRS and CDR2 YFSETQ. CDR3 length equals 15 residues. The ends lost 3 bases at V and 7 bases at J; junction bases unmatched: 4. The chain's CDR3 is CASSSGLAGGREQYF. CDR3 in DNA: TGCGCCAGCAGCTCGGGACTAGCGGGGGGGCGTGAGCAGTACTTC. Using reference TRBV5-1 and TRBJ2-7 for the parts outside the CDR3, the full variable domain is KAGVTQTPRYLIKTRGQQVTLSCSPISGHRSVSWYQQTPGQGLQFLFEYFSETQRNKGNFPGRFSGRQFSNSRSEMNVSTLELGDSALYLCASSSGLAGGREQYFGPGTRLTVT.

This chain connects TRBV28 to TRBJ2-1, with D possibly matching TRBD2 (6 bases). Per germline, CDR1 MDHEN and CDR2 SYDVKM. V lost 7 bases and J lost 6, with 13 bases in between. This CDR3 has 13 amino acids. Here the CDR3 reads CASTVRELNEQFF. In DNA form, the CDR3 reads TGTGCCAGCACGGTGCGGGAACTCAATGAGCAGTTCTTC. Variable domain in full (rest from reference TRBV28 and TRBJ2-1): DVKVTQSSRYLVKRTGEKVFLECVQDMDHENMFWYRQDPGLGLRLIYFSYDVKMKEKGDIPEGYSVSREKKERFSLILESASTNQTSMYLCASTVRELNEQFFGPGTRLTVL.

This clone was seen only once. The rearrangement joins TRBV11-3 to TRBJ2-3; no definite D call. The V end was cut by 5 bases, the J end by 2 bases, with 14 bases between. The CDR3 length is 15 residues. Germline values: CDR1 SGHNT, CDR2 YENEEA. CDR3 in amino acids: CASSNMGRNTDTQYF. In nucleotides, the CDR3 is TGTGCCAGCAGCAATATGGGTCGAAACACAGATACGCAGTATTTT.

Worth noting for this clone: Mismatch with germline at one junction end may stem from a read error. V is TRBV7-7 and J is TRBJ2-1, with D uncertain. The germline CDR1 and CDR2 sequences are SSHAT and FNYEAQ (reference sequence). The CDR3 runs 14 residues. The CDR3 loop reads CASSTHPRADEQFF. In DNA, the CDR3 is TGTGCTAGCAGCACCCATCCCCGGGCGGATGAGCAGTTCTTC.

The chain is built from TRBV7-2 and TRBJ1-5, with a tentative D call TRBD1 (6 bases). CDR3 size: 15 residues. Looked up from germline, CDR1 is SGHTA and CDR2 is FQGNSA. Trimming took 1 base from V and 6 from J, leaving 13 bases between them. CDR3 in DNA: TGTGCCAGCAGCTTAGTGGGGGCAGCCGGTCAGCCCCAGCATTTT. It encodes CASSLVGAAGQPQHF.

This chain uses TRBV28 with TRBJ1-2, with a possible D match to TRBD1 (5 bases). The CDR3 runs to 12 residues. Germline lookup yields CDR1 MDHEN and CDR2 SYDVKM. V lost 7 bases, J lost 2 bases, and 8 bases lay in between. CDR3 bases: TGTGCCAGCAACAGGATGAACTATGGCTACACCTTC. Protein sequence: CASNRMNYGYTF.

This clone was observed once. The chain has TRBV15 and TRBJ1-1, with unresolved D. This CDR3 spans 14 amino acids. Trimming left V 6 bases short and J 1 base short, with 12 bases between. In germline, CDR1 is LNHNV, CDR2 YYDKDF (reference sequence). CDR3 in amino acids: CATSPRSANTEAFF. CDR3 sequence (DNA): TGTGCCACCAGTCCACGCAGTGCGAACACTGAAGCTTTCTTT.

The V call is TRBV30, the J call TRBJ1-1; 9 positions match TRBD1. J gave up 4 bases and V 3 bases, and 12 bases lay outside the gene matches. In germline, CDR1 is GTSNPN, CDR2 SVGIG (reference sequence). The CDR3 totals 16 residues. Here the CDR3 reads CAWRRTGADFFTEAFF. DNA for the CDR3: TGTGCCTGGAGAAGGACAGGGGCTGATTTTTTCACTGAAGCTTTCTTT.

This chain joins TRBV7-2 and TRBJ2-3; TRBD2 aligns across 10 bases. The CDR3 runs to 16 residues. Trimming removed 5 bases from V and 0 bases from J; junction bases left unmatched: 5. In germline, CDR1 is SGHTA, CDR2 FQGNSA. This chain's CDR3 is CASSVTSGASTDTQYF. In DNA, the CDR3 is TGTGCCAGCAGCGTAACTAGCGGGGCTAGCACAGATACGCAGTATTTT.

The chain uses TRBV2 and TRBJ2-2, with D possibly being TRBD1 (6 bases). V gave up 5 bases and J gave up 4 bases, with 8 bases separating them. The CDR3 has 13 residues. In germline, CDR1 is SNHLY, CDR2 FYNNEI. The CDR3 spells CASSIGGTGELFF. CDR3 DNA: TGTGCCAGCAGTATAGGGGGCACCGGGGAGCTGTTTTTT. Full variable domain (remainder filled in from reference TRBV2 and TRBJ2-2): EPEVTQTPSHQVTQMGQEVILRCVPISNHLYFYWYRQILGQKVEFLVSFYNNEISEKSEIFDDQFSVERPDGSNFTLKIRSTKLEDSAMYFCASSIGGTGELFFGEGSRLTVL.

The chain couples TRBV5-1 to TRBJ2-5, with 9 bases fitting TRBD2. The V and J ends lost 4 bases and 0 bases, in that order; junction bases with no gene match: 13. The CDR3 sequence is 18 residues long. Germline V gene data show CDR1 as SGHRS and CDR2 as YFSETQ. The CDR3: CASSLRASGVTYQETQYF. The CDR3 nucleotides are TGCGCCAGCAGCCTCCGGGCTAGCGGGGTTACGTACCAAGAGACCCAGTACTTC.